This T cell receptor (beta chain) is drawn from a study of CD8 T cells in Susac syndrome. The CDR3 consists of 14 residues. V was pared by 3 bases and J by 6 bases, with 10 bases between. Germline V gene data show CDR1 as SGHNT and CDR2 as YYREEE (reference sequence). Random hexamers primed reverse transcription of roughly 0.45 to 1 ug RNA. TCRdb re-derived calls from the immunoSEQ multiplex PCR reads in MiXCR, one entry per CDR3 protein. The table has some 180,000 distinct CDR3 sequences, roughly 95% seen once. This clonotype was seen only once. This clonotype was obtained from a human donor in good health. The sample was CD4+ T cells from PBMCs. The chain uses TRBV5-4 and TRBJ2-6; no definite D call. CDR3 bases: TGTGCCAGCAGCTCCTTCGACGAGGCCAACGTCCTGACTTTC. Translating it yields CASSSFDEANVLTF.